This TCR beta chain derives from a study of T cell changes during pregnancy in multiple sclerosis. TCRdb's copy holds only in-frame clones and misses some; the assay was immunoSEQ multiplex PCR. The repertoire consists of 50,000 to 65,000 clones, with approximately 91% occurring once and the leading ten covering approximately 1.8%. Sequences were derived from peripheral blood, sampled in the first trimester of pregnancy. The receptor was isolated from a female donor with multiple sclerosis, enrolled in a pregnancy study.

The CDR3 region is CASSYSGSGANVLTF. The CDR3 DNA follows: TGTGCCAGCAGTTACTCCGGGAGCGGGGCCAACGTCCTGACTTTC. The chain combines TRBV6-5 with TRBJ2-6, with D perhaps matching TRBD2 (6 bases). The CDR3 contains 15 residues. Germline values: CDR1 MNHEY, CDR2 SVGAGI. Trimming took off 0 bases at V and 4 bases at J, with 7 bases between the two ends.